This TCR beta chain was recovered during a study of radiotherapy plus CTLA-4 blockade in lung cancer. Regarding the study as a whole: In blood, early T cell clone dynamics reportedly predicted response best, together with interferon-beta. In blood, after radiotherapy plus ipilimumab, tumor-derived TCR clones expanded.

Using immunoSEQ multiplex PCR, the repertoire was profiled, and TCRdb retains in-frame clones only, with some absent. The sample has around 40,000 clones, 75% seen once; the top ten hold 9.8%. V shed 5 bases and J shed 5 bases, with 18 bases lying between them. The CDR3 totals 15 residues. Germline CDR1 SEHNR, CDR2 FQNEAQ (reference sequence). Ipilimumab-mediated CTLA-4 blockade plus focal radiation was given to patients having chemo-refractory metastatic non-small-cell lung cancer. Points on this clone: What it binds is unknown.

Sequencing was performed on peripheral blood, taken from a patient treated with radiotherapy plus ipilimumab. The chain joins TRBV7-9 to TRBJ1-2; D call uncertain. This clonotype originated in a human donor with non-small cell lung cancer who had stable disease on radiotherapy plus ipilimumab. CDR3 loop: CASSPQYPSRYGYTF. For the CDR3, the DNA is TGTGCCAGCAGCCCACAGTATCCCTCACGGTATGGCTACACCTTC.